Below, 20 T cell receptor beta chains from the same sample are listed, as sequenced in a study of OX40 agonist ivuxolimab in advanced cancers. Profiled with immunoSEQ multiplex PCR; TCRdb holds only in-frame clones, not every one. In the table there are about 60,000 clones, approximately 84% of which are singletons. Source: CD4+ or CD8+ T cells sorted from blood, taken in a trial of the OX40 agonist ivuxolimab. Every receptor here comes from an adult with an advanced solid tumor such as melanoma, head and neck, liver or kidney cancer.

The chain links TRBV5-8 to TRBJ1-2; tentative D call: TRBD1 (6 bases). V lost 4 bases to trimming and J lost 4 bases, with 14 bases between them. The CDR3 is 14 amino acids. The germline V gene has CDR1 SGHTS and CDR2 YDEGEE. The CDR3 loop reads CASSDGRGIYGYTF. The CDR3 nucleotides are TGTGCCAGCAGCGATGGCAGGGGTATCTATGGCTACACCTTC.

The CDR3 DNA reads as TGTGCCAGCAGCTTAATTGGGTCGGGGGGCCGCACAGATACGCAGTATTTT. Its protein product is CASSLIGSGGRTDTQYF. This rearrangement joins TRBV11-2 to TRBJ2-3, with D possibly matching TRBD2 (7 bases). The CDR3 is made up of 17 amino acids. Germline V CDR1 and CDR2: SGHAT, FQNNGV. Between the trimmed V and J ends, which lost 2 bases and 1 base, there was a span of 16 bases.

The rearrangement uses TRBV19 and TRBJ1-3; D possibly corresponds to TRBD1 (6 bases). CDR3 length equals 15 residues. The V and J ends lost 5 bases and 2 bases respectively, with 13 bases between them. Germline V gene lookup returns CDR1 LNHDA and CDR2 SQIVND (reference sequence). The CDR3 region has the DNA TGTGCCAGTAGTGTAACGGCAGGGGCTGGAAACACCATATATTTT. Protein product: CASSVTAGAGNTIYF.

This clone appeared once. The rearrangement uses TRBV28 and TRBJ1-6; tentative D call: TRBD1 (6 bases). From germline, CDR1 is MDHEN and CDR2 SYDVKM. CDR3 length: 21 residues. V lost 6 bases and J 0 bases, leaving 27 bases between the germline ends. The CDR3 sequence is CASRPLPVTGPYSSYNSPLHF. The CDR3 region has the DNA TGTGCCAGCAGACCATTGCCGGTGACAGGACCTTACAGCTCCTATAATTCACCCCTCCACTTT.

This clone is a singleton in its sample. The chain has TRBV7-9 and TRBJ1-1; D not resolved. Trimming cost V 5 bases and J 5 bases, with 15 bases left between them. Germline V CDR1 and CDR2: SEHNR, FQNEAQ (reference sequence). CDR3 length: 14 residues. The CDR3 DNA is TGTGCCAGCAGCCAGGCAGGCGGGGAGACTGAAGCTTTCTTT. Its translation is CASSQAGGETEAFF.

The CDR3 region is CASSLRGGDEKLFF. The CDR3 coding sequence is TGTGCCAGCAGTTTACGAGGGGGCGACGAAAAACTGTTTTTT. The V gene is TRBV28, the J gene TRBJ1-4, with 7 bases matching TRBD1. Germline-derived CDR1 and CDR2 are MDHEN and SYDVKM. There are 14 residues in the CDR3. V trimming: 2 bases; J trimming: 8 bases; junction bases outside the gene matches: 5.

This rearrangement joins TRBV5-1 to TRBJ2-7; tentative D call: TRBD2 (5 bases). The CDR3 is 13 amino acids. Germline assignment: CDR1 SGHRS and CDR2 YFSETQ. Deletions cut 4 bases from V and 2 bases from J, with 10 bases between. CDR3 sequence reads: CASSPTGTYEQYF. The CDR3 bases are TGCGCCAGCAGCCCCACGGGGACCTACGAGCAGTACTTC.

The V gene is TRBV7-9, the J gene TRBJ1-1; D not resolved. The germline CDR1 and CDR2 sequences are SEHNR and FQNEAQ (reference sequence). The CDR3 sequence is 16 residues long. Trimming pared 5 bases from V and 2 bases from J, leaving 18 bases between. The CDR3 nucleotides read TGTGCCAGCAGCCGAGGGATCCGGGAGGTCAACACTGAAGCTTTCTTT. As protein: CASSRGIREVNTEAFF.

This chain uses TRBV9 with TRBJ1-4; D is possibly TRBD1 (5 bases). V was pared by 0 bases and J by 6 bases, with 12 bases between. The V gene's germline CDR1 is SGDLS and CDR2 YYNGEE. The CDR3 runs 15 residues. CDR3 loop: CASSVAERGDEKLFF. CDR3 nucleotide sequence: TGTGCCAGCAGCGTAGCTGAGCGGGGGGATGAAAAACTGTTTTTT.

The chain carries TRBV7-9 and TRBJ1-2, with D unclear. The germline V gene has CDR1 SEHNR and CDR2 FQNEAQ (reference sequence). Between the trimmed V and J ends, which lost 6 bases and 2 bases, there was a span of 16 bases. This CDR3 has 15 amino acids. This chain's CDR3 is CASRSAGGHNYGYTF. CDR3 bases: TGTGCCAGCAGATCCGCCGGAGGGCACAACTATGGCTACACCTTC.

The CDR3 protein is CASSPRDTDTQYF. The DNA for the CDR3 is TGTGCCAGCAGCCCCCGAGACACAGATACGCAGTATTTT. The gene calls are TRBV21-1 and TRBJ2-3; the table's TRBD2 call for D was not verified on the DNA. TRBV21-1 is termed a pseudogene. The CDR3 consists of 13 residues.

The CDR3 protein is CASSLALAGLIYNEQFF. In DNA, the CDR3 is TGTGCCAGCAGCTTAGCTTTAGCGGGGCTGATTTACAATGAGCAGTTCTTC. This chain connects TRBV7-6 to TRBJ2-1; 8 positions agree with TRBD2. Germline V lookup: CDR1 SGHVS, CDR2 FNYEAQ. The CDR3 loop spans 17 amino acids. V was pared by 0 bases and J by 4 bases, with 8 bases of the junction left unmatched.

V gene TRBV28 combines with J gene TRBJ2-5; maybe TRBD1 (6 bases). Germline CDR1 reads MDHEN; CDR2 reads SYDVKM. Trimming pared 3 bases from V and 2 bases from J, leaving 16 bases between. CDR3 length equals 16 residues. For the CDR3, the DNA is TGTGCCAGCAGTTTCCTCGACAGGCGCTCACAAGAGACCCAGTACTTC. Translating gives CASSFLDRRSQETQYF.

The chain is built from TRBV6-8 and TRBJ1-5; 9 nucleotides line up with TRBD1. This CDR3 is 14 amino acids long. Germline-derived CDR1 and CDR2 are MNHGY and SAAAGT. Unmatched junction bases numbered 5, after V lost 6 bases and J lost 5 bases. This CDR3 is CASSDRTGDQPQHF. CDR3 sequence (DNA): TGTGCCAGCAGCGACAGGACAGGGGATCAGCCCCAGCATTTT.

The J gene is TRBJ2-1, the V gene TRBV19; 7 positions agree with TRBD1. V shed 8 bases, J shed 5 bases, and the junction held 6 bases outside the gene matches. This CDR3 is built from 13 residues. Per germline, CDR1 LNHDA and CDR2 SQIVND (reference sequence). The CDR3 nucleotides are TGTGCCAGTCGTGGGACAGCGCACAATGAGCAGTTCTTC. Amino acid sequence: CASRGTAHNEQFF.

The chain joins TRBV7-4 to TRBJ2-1; 10 nucleotides align to TRBD2. V trimming: 5 bases; J trimming: 6 bases; junction bases outside the gene matches: 7. Germline lookup yields CDR1 SGHVT and CDR2 SQSDAQ. The CDR3 has 15 amino acids. The CDR3 region has the DNA TGTGCCAGCAGCCCCCAGCGGGGGGGCCGCAATGAGCAGTTCTTC. It codes for CASSPQRGGRNEQFF.

This sequence joins TRBV10-3 and TRBJ1-4; TRBD1 agrees at 7 bases. With V trimmed by 4 bases and J by 5 bases, 7 bases remained unmatched. The CDR3 has 15 residues. CDR1 is ENHRY, CDR2 SYGVKD, per germline. The CDR3 nucleotides read TGTGCCATCAGTGCCCGACAGGGCAGAAATGAAAAACTGTTTTTT. Amino acid sequence: CAISARQGRNEKLFF.

The chain uses TRBV7-3 and TRBJ1-1; 9 nucleotides match TRBD1. V lost 5 bases and J lost 5; bases outside the gene matches: 6. Germline CDR1 is SGHTA and CDR2 is FQGTGA. This CDR3 region has 14 residues. In DNA, the CDR3 is TGTGCCAGCAGCCCGACAGGGGGAGAGACTGAAGCTTTCTTT. This gives the protein CASSPTGGETEAFF.

V usage is TRBV6-6 and J usage is TRBJ2-7; D not certain. The V end was cut by 4 bases, the J end by 3 bases, with 7 bases between. From germline, CDR1 is MNHNY and CDR2 SVGAGI (reference sequence). CDR3 size: 12 residues. The CDR3 coding sequence is TGTGCCAGCAGTTTCTTACTCTACGAGCAGTACTTC. It translates to CASSFLLYEQYF.

This clone is a singleton in its sample. CDR3 in DNA: TGTGCCAGCAGCCATCGGACTAGCGGGAGACTACTCGAGCAGTTCTTC. Amino acids: CASSHRTSGRLLEQFF. V usage is TRBV9 and J usage is TRBJ2-1, with 13 bases identical to TRBD2. The CDR3 is made up of 16 amino acids. V gave up 4 bases and J gave up 10 bases; unmatched junction bases: 11. Per germline, CDR1 SGDLS and CDR2 YYNGEE.